Reported below is one TCR beta chain. This sample stems from a study of blood T cell repertoires in COVID-19. Study in general: The cDNA or gDNA used as material had been derived from T cells, B-cell-depleted T cells, or PBMCs.

The repertoire was sequenced with immunoSEQ multiplex PCR; TCRdb's copy has only in-frame clones and lacks some. The table lists 130,000 to 150,000 clones, 80% to 90% of them singletons. V was pared by 3 bases and J by 8 bases, with 12 bases between. The CDR3 length is 13 residues. The germline gives CDR1 KGHDR, CDR2 SFDVKD. Material: peripheral blood. The genes are TRBV24-1 and TRBJ1-2; D unclear. This sequence was found in a human donor with acute or convalescent COVID-19. The donor label of this sample is uncertain. The chain's CDR3 is CATSDADSRGYTF. The DNA for the CDR3 is TGTGCCACCAGTGATGCGGACTCGCGGGGCTACACCTTC.